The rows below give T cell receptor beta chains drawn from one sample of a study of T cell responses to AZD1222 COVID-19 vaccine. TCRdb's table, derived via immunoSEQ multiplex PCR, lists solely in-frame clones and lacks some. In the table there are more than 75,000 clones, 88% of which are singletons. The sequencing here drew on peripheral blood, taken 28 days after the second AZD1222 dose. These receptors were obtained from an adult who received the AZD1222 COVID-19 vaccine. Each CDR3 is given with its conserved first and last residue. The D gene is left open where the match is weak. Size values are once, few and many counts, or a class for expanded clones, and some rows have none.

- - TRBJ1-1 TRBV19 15 CASNRGGGPNTEAFF TGTGCCAGTAACCGAGGTGGGGGGCCGAACACTGAAGCTTTCTTT
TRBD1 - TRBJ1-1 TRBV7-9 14 CASASTGGNTEAFF TGTGCCAGCGCTTCGACAGGGGGCAACACTGAAGCTTTCTTT
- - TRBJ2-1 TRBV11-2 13 CASSQYVDDEQFF TGTGCCAGCAGCCAGTACGTGGACGATGAGCAGTTCTTC
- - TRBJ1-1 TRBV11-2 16 CASSLPGGQVQSEAFF TGTGCCAGCAGCTTACCGGGGGGGCAGGTACAATCTGAAGCTTTCTTT
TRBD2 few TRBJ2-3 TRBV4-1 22 CASSRGGSEASGSKGDTDTQYF TGCGCCAGCAGCCGTGGAGGAAGTGAGGCTAGCGGGAGTAAAGGGGACACAGATACGCAGTATTTT
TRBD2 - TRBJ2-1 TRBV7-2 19 CASSLRWQTGTSGRGEQFF TGTGCCAGCAGCTTACGATGGCAGACCGGGACTAGCGGGAGGGGTGAGCAGTTCTTC
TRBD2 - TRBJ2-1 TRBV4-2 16 CASSDSGTSSAREQFF TGTGCCAGCAGCGATAGCGGGACTAGCTCAGCAAGAGAGCAGTTCTTC
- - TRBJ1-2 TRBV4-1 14 CASSRGRDYGGYTF TGCGCCAGCAGCCGAGGCAGGGATTATGGTGGCTACACCTTC
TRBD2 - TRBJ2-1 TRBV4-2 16 CASSHETSGRGNEQFF TGTGCCAGCAGCCACGAAACTAGCGGGAGAGGGAATGAGCAGTTCTTC
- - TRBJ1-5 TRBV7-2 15 CASSLGGRRNQPQHF TGTGCCAGCAGCTTAGGTGGAAGGAGGAATCAGCCCCAGCATTTT
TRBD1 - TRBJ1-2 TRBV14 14 CASSQGRTGDGYTF TGTGCCAGCAGCCAAGGGCGCACAGGGGATGGCTACACCTTC
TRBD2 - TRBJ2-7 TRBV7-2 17 CASSLLGLAVSSYEQYF TGTGCCAGCAGCTTATTGGGACTAGCAGTAAGCTCCTACGAGCAGTACTTC
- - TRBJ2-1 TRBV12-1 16 CASSFANSGKNNEQFF TGTGCCAGCAGCTTTGCTAACAGCGGGAAAAACAATGAGCAGTTCTTC
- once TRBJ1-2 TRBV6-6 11 CASSYSSGYTF TGTGCCAGCAGTTACTCGAGCGGCTACACCTTC
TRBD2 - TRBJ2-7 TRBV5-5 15 CASSFTSGRVHEQYF TGTGCCAGCAGCTTTACGAGCGGGAGAGTCCACGAGCAGTACTTC
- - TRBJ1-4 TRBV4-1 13 CASSQTRVEKLFF TGCGCCAGCAGCCAAACCCGAGTGGAAAAACTGTTTTTT
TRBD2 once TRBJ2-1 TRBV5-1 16 CASSLTTGTSTHEQFF TGCGCCAGCAGCTTGACCACCGGGACTAGCACACATGAGCAGTTCTTC
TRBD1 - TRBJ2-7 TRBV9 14 CASSAGTGLYEQYF TGTGCCAGCAGCGCCGGGACAGGGCTCTACGAGCAGTACTTC
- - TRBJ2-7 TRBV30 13 CAWRGPLSYEQYF TGTGCCTGGAGGGGGCCCTTATCCTACGAGCAGTACTTC
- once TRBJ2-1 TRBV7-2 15 CASSSDWTSRNEQFF TGTGCCAGCAGCTCGGACTGGACCTCTCGGAATGAGCAGTTCTTC
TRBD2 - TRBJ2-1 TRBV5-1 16 CASSLAGAGRDNEQFF TGCGCCAGCAGCTTGGCCGGAGCGGGACGAGACAATGAGCAGTTCTTC
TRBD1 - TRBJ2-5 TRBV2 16 CASSRDRVQRGETQYF TGTGCCAGCAGCCGGGACAGGGTTCAAAGGGGAGAGACCCAGTACTTC
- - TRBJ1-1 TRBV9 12 CASSPGTTEAFF TGTGCCAGCAGCCCGGGGACCACTGAAGCTTTCTTT
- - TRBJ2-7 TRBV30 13 CAWKEVAAYEQYF TGTGCCTGGAAAGAGGTGGCGGCATACGAGCAGTACTTC
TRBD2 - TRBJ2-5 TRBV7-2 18 CASSLQPPRLAGQETQYF TGTGCCAGCAGCTTACAGCCCCCCCGACTAGCGGGACAAGAGACCCAGTACTTC
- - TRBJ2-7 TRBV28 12 CASSLNRDEQYF TGTGCCAGCAGCCTCAACAGGGACGAGCAGTACTTC
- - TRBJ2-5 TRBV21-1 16 CAKQGRASGDIETQYF TGTGCCAAGCAAGGGCGGGCTAGCGGGGATATTGAGACCCAGTACTTC
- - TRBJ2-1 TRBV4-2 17 CASSQDDGASSYNEQFF TGTGCCAGCAGCCAAGATGATGGGGCGAGCTCCTACAATGAGCAGTTCTTC
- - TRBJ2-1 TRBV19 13 CASSTGKSTEQFF TGTGCCAGTAGTACCGGGAAGTCGACTGAGCAGTTCTTC
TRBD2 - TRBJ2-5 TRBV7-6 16 CASSFGLAGVSETQYF TGTGCCAGCAGCTTTGGACTAGCGGGAGTTAGTGAGACCCAGTACTTC
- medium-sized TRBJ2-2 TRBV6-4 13 CASSPGDTGELFF TGTGCCAGCAGTCCAGGGGACACCGGGGAGCTGTTTTTT
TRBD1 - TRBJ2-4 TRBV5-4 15 CASSFRTGGVNIQYF TGTGCCAGCAGCTTTCGGACAGGGGGCGTGAACATTCAGTACTTC
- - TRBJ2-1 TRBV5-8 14 CASSLRLVYNEQFF TGTGCCAGCAGCTTGAGACTAGTATACAATGAGCAGTTCTTC
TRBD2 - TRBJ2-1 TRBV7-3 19 CASSDLATSGRVSYNEQFF TGTGCCAGCAGCGATCTGGCGACTAGCGGGAGGGTCTCCTACAATGAGCAGTTCTTC
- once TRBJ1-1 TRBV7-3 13 CASSLWVNTEAFF TGTGCCAGCAGCTTATGGGTTAACACTGAAGCTTTCTTT
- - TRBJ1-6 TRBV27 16 CASSQTRTVYNSPLHF TGTGCCAGCAGTCAAACGCGGACAGTCTATAATTCACCCCTCCACTTT
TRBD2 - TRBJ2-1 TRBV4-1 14 CASSHLAGVGEQFF TGCGCCAGCAGCCATCTAGCGGGAGTGGGTGAGCAGTTCTTC
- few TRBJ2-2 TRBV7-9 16 CASSFRAEGNTGELFF TGTGCCAGCAGCTTCCGTGCGGAGGGAAACACCGGGGAGCTGTTTTTT
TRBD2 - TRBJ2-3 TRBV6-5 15 CASSRLAGGPDTQYF TGTGCCAGCAGCCGACTAGCGGGAGGCCCAGATACGCAGTATTTT
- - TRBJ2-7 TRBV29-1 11 CSVAQGHEQYF TGCAGCGTTGCTCAGGGACACGAGCAGTACTTC
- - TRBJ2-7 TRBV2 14 CASRETGASYEQYF TGTGCCAGCAGAGAAACGGGAGCATCCTACGAGCAGTACTTC
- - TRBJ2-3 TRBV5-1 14 CASSWGVTTDTQYF TGCGCCAGCAGTTGGGGAGTTACCACAGATACGCAGTATTTT
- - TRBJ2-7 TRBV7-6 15 CASSSGPDSSYEQYF TGTGCCAGCAGTTCGGGCCCCGATAGCTCCTACGAGCAGTACTTC
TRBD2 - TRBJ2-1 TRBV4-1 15 CASSSRLAGGNEQFF TGCGCCAGCAGCTCTCGACTAGCGGGAGGGAATGAGCAGTTCTTC
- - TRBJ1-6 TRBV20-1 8 CSAREEGF TGCAGTGCTAGAGAGGAGGGGTTT
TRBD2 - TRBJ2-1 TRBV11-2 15 CASSSRGPGGNEQFF TGTGCCAGCAGCTCTCGCGGTCCGGGAGGGAATGAGCAGTTCTTC
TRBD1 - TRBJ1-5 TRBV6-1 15 CASSEGTGGSQPQHF TGTGCCAGCAGTGAAGGGACAGGGGGCAGTCAGCCCCAGCATTTT
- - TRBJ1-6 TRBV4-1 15 CASSQEAGGRSPLHF TGCGCCAGCAGCCAAGAGGCGGGGGGCAGATCACCCCTCCACTTT
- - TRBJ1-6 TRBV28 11 CASSFPSPLHF TGTGCCAGCAGTTTCCCATCACCCCTCCACTTT
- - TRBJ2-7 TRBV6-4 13 CASSEGDTYEQYF TGTGCCAGCAGTGAGGGGGACACCTACGAGCAGTACTTC
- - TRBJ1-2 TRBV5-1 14 CASSLGDSGSGYTF TGCGCCAGCAGCTTAGGGGATTCGGGGAGCGGCTACACCTTC
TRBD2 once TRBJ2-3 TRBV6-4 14 CASSEGRGKGTQYF TGTGCCAGCAGTGAGGGGAGGGGTAAAGGTACGCAGTATTTT
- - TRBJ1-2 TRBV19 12 CASTGSVYGYTF TGTGCCAGTACGGGGTCGGTCTATGGCTACACCTTC